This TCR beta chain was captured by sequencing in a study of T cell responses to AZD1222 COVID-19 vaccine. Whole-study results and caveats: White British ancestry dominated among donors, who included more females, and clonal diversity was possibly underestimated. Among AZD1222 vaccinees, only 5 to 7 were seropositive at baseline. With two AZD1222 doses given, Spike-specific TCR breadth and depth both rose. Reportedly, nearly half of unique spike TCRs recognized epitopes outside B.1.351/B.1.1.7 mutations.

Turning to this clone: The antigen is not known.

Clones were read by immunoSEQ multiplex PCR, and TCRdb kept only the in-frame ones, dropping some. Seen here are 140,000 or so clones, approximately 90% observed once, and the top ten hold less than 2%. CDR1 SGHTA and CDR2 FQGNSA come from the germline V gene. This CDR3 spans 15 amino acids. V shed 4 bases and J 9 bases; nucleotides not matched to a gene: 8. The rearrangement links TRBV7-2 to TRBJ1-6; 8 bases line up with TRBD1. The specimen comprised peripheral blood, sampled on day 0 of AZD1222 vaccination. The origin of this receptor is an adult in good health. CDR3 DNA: TGTGCCAGCAGCTCAGGACAGGGCGGGGGTTCACCCCTCCACTTT. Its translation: CASSSGQGGGSPLHF.